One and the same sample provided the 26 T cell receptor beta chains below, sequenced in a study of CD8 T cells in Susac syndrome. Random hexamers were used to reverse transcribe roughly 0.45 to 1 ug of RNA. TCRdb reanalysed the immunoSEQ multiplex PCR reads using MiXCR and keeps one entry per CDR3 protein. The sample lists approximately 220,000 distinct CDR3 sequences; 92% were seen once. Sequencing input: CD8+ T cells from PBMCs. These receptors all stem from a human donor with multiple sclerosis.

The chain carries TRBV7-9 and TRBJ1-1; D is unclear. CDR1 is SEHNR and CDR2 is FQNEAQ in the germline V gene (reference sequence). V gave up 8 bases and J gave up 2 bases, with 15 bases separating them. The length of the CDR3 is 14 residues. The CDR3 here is CASGPENTNTEAFF. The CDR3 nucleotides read TGTGCCAGCGGACCCGAAAATACTAACACTGAAGCTTTCTTT. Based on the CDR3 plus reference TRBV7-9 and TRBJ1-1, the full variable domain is DTGVSQNPRHKITKRGQNVTFRCDPISEHNRLYWYRQTLGQGPEFLTYFQNEAQLEKSRLLSDRFSAERPKGSFSTLEIQRTEQGDSAMYLCASGPENTNTEAFFGQGTRLTVV.

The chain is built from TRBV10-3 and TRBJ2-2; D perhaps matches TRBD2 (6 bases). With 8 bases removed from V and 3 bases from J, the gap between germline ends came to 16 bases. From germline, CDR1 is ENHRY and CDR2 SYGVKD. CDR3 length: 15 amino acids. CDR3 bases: TGTGCCATCGGCAATGCGGGACTTTACACCGGGGAGCTGTTTTTT. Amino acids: CAIGNAGLYTGELFF.

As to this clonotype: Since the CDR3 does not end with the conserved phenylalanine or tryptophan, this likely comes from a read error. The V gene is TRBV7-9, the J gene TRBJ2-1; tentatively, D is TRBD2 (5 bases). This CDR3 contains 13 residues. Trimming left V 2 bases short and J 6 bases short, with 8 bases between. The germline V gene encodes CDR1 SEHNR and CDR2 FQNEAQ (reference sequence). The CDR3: CASSLNAGNEQFL. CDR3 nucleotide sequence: TGTGCCAGCAGCTTAAACGCGGGCAATGAGCAGTTCCTC.

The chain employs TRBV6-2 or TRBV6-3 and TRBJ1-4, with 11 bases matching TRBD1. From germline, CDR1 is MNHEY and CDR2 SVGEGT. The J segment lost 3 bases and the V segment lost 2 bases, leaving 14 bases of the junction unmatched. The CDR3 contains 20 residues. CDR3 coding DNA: TGTGCCAGCAGTTACGACGCGGACAGGGGGCGCGAGACGTCTAATGAAAAACTGTTTTTT. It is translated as CASSYDADRGRETSNEKLFF.

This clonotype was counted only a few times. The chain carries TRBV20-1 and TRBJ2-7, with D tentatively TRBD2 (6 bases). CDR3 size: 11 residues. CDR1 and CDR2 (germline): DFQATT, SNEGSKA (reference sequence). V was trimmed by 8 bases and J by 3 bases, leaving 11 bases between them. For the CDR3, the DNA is TGCAGTATCAATAGCGGCTACGAGCAGTACTTC. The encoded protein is CSINSGYEQYF.

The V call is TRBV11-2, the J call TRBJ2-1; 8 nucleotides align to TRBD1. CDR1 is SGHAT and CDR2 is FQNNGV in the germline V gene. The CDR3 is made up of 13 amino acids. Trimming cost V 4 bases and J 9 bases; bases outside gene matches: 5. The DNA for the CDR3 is TGTGCCAGCAGCTGGACAGGGCCTATTGAGCAGTTCTTC. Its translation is CASSWTGPIEQFF.

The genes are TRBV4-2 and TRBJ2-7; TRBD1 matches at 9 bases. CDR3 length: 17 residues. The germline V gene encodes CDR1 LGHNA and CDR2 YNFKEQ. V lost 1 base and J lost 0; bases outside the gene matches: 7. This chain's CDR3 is CASSQGIGTGSSYEQYF. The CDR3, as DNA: TGTGCCAGCAGCCAAGGGATCGGGACAGGGAGCTCCTACGAGCAGTACTTC.

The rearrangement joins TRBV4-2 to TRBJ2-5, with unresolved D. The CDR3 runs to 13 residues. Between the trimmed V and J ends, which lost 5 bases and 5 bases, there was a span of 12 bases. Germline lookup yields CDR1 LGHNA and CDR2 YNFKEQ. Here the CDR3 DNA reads TGTGCCAGCAGCTTGCTAGGTGGGGAGACCCAGTACTTC. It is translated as CASSLLGGETQYF.

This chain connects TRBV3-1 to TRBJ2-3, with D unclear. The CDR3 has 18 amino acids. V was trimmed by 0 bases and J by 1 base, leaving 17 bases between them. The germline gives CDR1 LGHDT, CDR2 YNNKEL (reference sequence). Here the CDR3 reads CASSQDPYEVWGTDTQYF. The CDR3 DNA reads TGTGCCAGCAGCCAAGATCCTTACGAGGTCTGGGGCACAGATACGCAGTATTTT.

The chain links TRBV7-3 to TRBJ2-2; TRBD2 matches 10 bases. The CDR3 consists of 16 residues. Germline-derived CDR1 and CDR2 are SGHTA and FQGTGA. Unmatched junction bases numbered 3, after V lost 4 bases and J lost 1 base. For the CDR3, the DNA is TGTGCCAGCAGCTCCTGGACTAGCGGGAACACCGGGGAGCTGTTTTTT. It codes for CASSSWTSGNTGELFF.

As DNA, the CDR3 is TGCAGCGTTGAGGGGTGGGCGAACACTGAAGCTTTCTTT. It yields the protein CSVEGWANTEAFF. The V call is TRBV29-1, the J call TRBJ1-1; D gene ambiguous. The germline CDR1 and CDR2 sequences are SQVTM and ANQGSEA. The CDR3 covers 13 residues. Trimming cost V 3 bases and J 1 base, with 9 bases left between them.

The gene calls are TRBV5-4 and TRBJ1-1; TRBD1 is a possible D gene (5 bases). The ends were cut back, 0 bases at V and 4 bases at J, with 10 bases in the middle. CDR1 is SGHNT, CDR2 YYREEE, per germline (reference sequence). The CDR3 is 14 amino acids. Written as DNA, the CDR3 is TGTGCCAGCAGCTTGGGGGCGAGGGGCACTGAAGCTTTCTTT. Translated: CASSLGARGTEAFF.

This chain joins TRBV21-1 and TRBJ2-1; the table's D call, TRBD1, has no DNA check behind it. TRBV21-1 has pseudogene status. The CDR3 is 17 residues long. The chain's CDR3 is CASSKGPATRGYNEQFF. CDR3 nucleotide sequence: TGTGCCAGCAGCAAGGGTCCCGCGACCCGAGGCTACAATGAGCAGTTCTTC.

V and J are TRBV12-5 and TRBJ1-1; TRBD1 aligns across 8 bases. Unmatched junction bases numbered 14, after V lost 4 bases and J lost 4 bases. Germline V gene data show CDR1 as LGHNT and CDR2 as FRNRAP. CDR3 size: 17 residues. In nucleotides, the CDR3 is TGTGCTAGTGGTTGGACCCCAAGGACAGGGTTGGGCACTGAAGCTTTCTTT. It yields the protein CASGWTPRTGLGTEAFF.

The DNA for the CDR3 is TGCAGCGTTGAGACACCTGGAAACACCATATATTTT. This gives the protein CSVETPGNTIYF. The V gene is TRBV29-1, the J gene TRBJ1-3; D is unresolved. V was cut by 3 bases and J by 2 bases, with 5 bases left in between. The V gene's germline CDR1 is SQVTM and CDR2 ANQGSEA. The CDR3 totals 12 residues.

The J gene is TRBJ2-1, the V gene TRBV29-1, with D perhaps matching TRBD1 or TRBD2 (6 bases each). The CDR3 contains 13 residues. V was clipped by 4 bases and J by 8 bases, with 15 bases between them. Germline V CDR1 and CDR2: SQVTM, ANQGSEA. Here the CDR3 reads CSVGTGEGDEQFF. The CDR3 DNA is TGCAGCGTTGGTACGGGAGAGGGGGATGAGCAGTTCTTC.

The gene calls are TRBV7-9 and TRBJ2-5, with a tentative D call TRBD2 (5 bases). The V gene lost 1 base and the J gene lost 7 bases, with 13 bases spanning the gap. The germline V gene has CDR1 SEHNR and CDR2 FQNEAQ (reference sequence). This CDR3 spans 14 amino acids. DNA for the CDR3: TGTGCCAGCAGCTTAGATCTAGGGAGATGGACCCAGTACTTC. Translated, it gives CASSLDLGRWTQYF.

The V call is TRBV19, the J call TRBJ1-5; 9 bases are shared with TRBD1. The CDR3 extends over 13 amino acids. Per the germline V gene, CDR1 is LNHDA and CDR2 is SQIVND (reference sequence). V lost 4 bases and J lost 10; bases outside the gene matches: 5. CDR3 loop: CASSTDRGGPQHF. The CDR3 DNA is TGTGCCAGTAGTACGGACAGGGGAGGTCCCCAGCATTTT.

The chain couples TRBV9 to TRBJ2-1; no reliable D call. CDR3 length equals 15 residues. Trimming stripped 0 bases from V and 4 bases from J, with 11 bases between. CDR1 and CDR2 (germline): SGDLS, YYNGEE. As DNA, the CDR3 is TGTGCCAGCAGCGTAGCTACAGAGAATTACAATGAGCAGTTCTTC. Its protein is CASSVATENYNEQFF. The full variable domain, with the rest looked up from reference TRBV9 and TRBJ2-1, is DSGVTQTPKHLITATGQRVTLRCSPRSGDLSVYWYQQSLDQGLQFLIQYYNGEERAKGNILERFSAQQFPDLHSELNLSSLELGDSALYFCASSVATENYNEQFFGPGTRLTVL.

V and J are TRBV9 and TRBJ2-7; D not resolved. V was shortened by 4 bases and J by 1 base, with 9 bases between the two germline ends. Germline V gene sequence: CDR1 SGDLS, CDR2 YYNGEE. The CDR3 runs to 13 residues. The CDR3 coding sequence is TGTGCCAGCAGCCCGGGTGATTCCTACGAGCAGTACTTC. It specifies CASSPGDSYEQYF.

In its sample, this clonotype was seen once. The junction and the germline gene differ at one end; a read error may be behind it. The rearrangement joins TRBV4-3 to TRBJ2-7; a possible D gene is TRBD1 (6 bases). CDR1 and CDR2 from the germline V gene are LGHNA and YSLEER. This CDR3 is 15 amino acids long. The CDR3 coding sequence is TGCGCCAACAGCCAAGATGATCAGGGGCCCGGGCTACTGTACTTC. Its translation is CANSQDDQGPGLLYF.

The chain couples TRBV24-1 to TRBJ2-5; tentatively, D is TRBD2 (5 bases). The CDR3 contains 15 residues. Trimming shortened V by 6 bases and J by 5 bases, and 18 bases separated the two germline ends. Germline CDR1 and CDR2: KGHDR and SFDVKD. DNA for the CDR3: TGTGCCACCAGTCCGGGTGGTAGCGACCGGGAGACCCAGTACTTC. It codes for CATSPGGSDRETQYF.

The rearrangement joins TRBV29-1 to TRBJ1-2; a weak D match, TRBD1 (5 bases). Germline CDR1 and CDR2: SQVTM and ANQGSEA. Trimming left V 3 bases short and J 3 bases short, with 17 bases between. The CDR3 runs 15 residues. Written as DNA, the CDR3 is TGCAGCGTTGAGGGGCGCGAAGAGGACGACTATGGCTACACCTTC. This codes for CSVEGREEDDYGYTF.

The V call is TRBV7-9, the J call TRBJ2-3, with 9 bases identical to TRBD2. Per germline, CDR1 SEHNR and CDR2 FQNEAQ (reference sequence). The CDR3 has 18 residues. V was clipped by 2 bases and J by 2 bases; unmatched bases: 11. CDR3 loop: CASSLNPAGGHHTDTQYF. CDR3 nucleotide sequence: TGTGCCAGCAGCTTAAACCCAGCGGGAGGCCACCACACAGATACGCAGTATTTT. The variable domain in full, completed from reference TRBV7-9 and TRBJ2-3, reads DTGVSQNPRHKITKRGQNVTFRCDPISEHNRLYWYRQTLGQGPEFLTYFQNEAQLEKSRLLSDRFSAERPKGSFSTLEIQRTEQGDSAMYLCASSLNPAGGHHTDTQYFGPGTRLTVL.

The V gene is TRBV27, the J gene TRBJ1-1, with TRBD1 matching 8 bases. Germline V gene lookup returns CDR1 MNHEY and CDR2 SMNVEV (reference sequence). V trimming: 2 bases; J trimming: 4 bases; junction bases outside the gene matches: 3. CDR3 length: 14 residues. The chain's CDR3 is CASSLGQGTTEAFF. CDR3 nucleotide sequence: TGTGCCAGCAGTTTAGGACAGGGAACCACTGAAGCTTTCTTT.

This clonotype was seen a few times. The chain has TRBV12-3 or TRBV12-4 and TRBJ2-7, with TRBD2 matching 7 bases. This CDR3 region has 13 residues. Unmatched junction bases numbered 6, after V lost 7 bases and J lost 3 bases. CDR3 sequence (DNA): TGTGCCAGCACTTTCGGCGGGAGCTACGAGCAGTACTTC. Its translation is CASTFGGSYEQYF.